The 28 T cell receptor beta chains presented below share a single source sample, sequenced in a study of blood T cell repertoires in COVID-19. The repertoire was sequenced with immunoSEQ multiplex PCR; TCRdb's copy has only in-frame clones and lacks some. The table shows 250,000 to 300,000 clones, with around nine tenths occurring only once. Source material: peripheral blood. The receptors shown here come from a man aged 45-60 years with acute or convalescent COVID-19.

The genes are TRBV12-3 or TRBV12-4 and TRBJ2-7, with TRBD1 matching 8 bases. The CDR3 has 13 amino acids. J gave up 6 bases and V 8 bases, and 9 bases lay outside the gene matches. The CDR3 loop is CASGRAGGVEQYF. CDR3 coding DNA: TGTGCCAGCGGAAGAGCAGGGGGCGTCGAGCAGTACTTC.

The chain has TRBV19 and TRBJ1-2, with D perhaps TRBD1 (6 bases). Germline lookup yields CDR1 LNHDA and CDR2 SQIVND (reference sequence). The CDR3 consists of 12 residues. The germline V and J ends were trimmed by 4 bases and 8 bases, with 11 bases remaining between them. CDR3 loop: CASSTTGSGYTF. As DNA, the CDR3 is TGTGCCAGTAGTACCACAGGGAGCGGCTACACCTTC.

The chain joins TRBV29-1 to TRBJ1-5; TRBD1 aligns across 12 bases. V dropped 4 bases and J dropped 6; count of bases not matched to a gene: 4. The germline gives CDR1 SQVTM, CDR2 ANQGSEA. The CDR3 is 14 residues long. The CDR3: CSVAGTGGGQPQHF. The CDR3 DNA reads TGCAGCGTTGCCGGGACAGGGGGCGGTCAGCCCCAGCATTTT.

This clone occurred a few times. The chain combines TRBV5-4 with TRBJ2-5; TRBD2 matches 7 bases. Germline loops: CDR1 SGHNT, CDR2 YYREEE (reference sequence). The CDR3 is made up of 14 amino acids. The J segment lost 2 bases and the V segment lost 4 bases, leaving 5 bases of the junction unmatched. The CDR3, as DNA: TGTGCCAGCAGCCTCGGGGGGTTTCAAGAGACCCAGTACTTC. Translating gives CASSLGGFQETQYF.

The chain's CDR3 is CASGLVRVNALGDTQYF. CDR3 sequence (DNA): TGTGCTAGTGGTTTGGTACGGGTGAACGCGCTAGGTGATACGCAGTATTTT. The chain joins TRBV12-5 to TRBJ2-3; no clear D. Germline V gene sequence: CDR1 LGHNT, CDR2 FRNRAP. V lost 0 bases, J lost 6 bases, and 19 bases lay in between. This CDR3 region has 17 residues.

As to this clone: A far larger clone differs by one base, so this is likely a read error. V and J are TRBV5-1 and TRBJ1-2; D unclear. CDR1 is SGHRS and CDR2 is YFSETQ in the germline V gene. This CDR3 region has 13 residues. V was pared by 0 bases and J by 1 base, with 4 bases between. The CDR3 region has the DNA TGCGCCAGCAGCTTGGCAAATAACTATGGCTACACCTTC. Its protein is CASSLANNYGYTF.

The chain has TRBV3-1 (or the pseudogene TRBV3-2) and TRBJ1-2, with 8 nucleotides matching TRBD1. There are 17 residues in the CDR3. Germline CDR1 LGHDT, CDR2 YNNKEL (reference sequence). The V segment lost 1 base and the J segment 6 bases; nucleotides outside the gene matches: 13. The CDR3 reads CASSQADRVNFGNGYTF. For the CDR3, the DNA is TGTGCCAGCAGCCAAGCGGACAGGGTTAATTTCGGGAATGGCTACACCTTC.

This clone was seen a few times. The chain carries TRBV7-9 and TRBJ1-1; 7 positions match TRBD1. The CDR3 has 14 amino acids. The germline gives CDR1 SEHNR, CDR2 FQNEAQ (reference sequence). The ends lost 3 bases at V and 4 bases at J; junction bases unmatched: 5. Here the CDR3 reads CASSFRDRTTEAFF. DNA of the CDR3: TGTGCCAGCAGCTTCCGGGACAGAACCACTGAAGCTTTCTTT.

The CDR3 nucleotides read TGTGCCAGCAGACCTAACTCTGGGGGCCCTGAAGCTTTCTTT. This translates into CASRPNSGGPEAFF. This rearrangement joins TRBV6-5 to TRBJ1-1; TRBD1 might be the D (6 bases). Deletions cut 6 bases from V and 6 bases from J, with 17 bases between. The CDR3 runs 14 residues. CDR1 and CDR2 (germline): MNHEY, SVGAGI.

The chain carries TRBV9 and TRBJ1-3; TRBD1 agrees at 10 bases. The V and J ends lost 4 bases and 1 base, in that order; junction bases with no gene match: 8. Per the germline V gene, CDR1 is SGDLS and CDR2 is YYNGEE. The CDR3 has 17 amino acids. This chain's CDR3 is CASSPGTGASSGNTIYF. Here the CDR3 DNA reads TGTGCCAGCAGCCCCGGGACAGGGGCCTCGTCTGGAAACACCATATATTTT. The full variable domain, its missing parts supplied by reference TRBV9 and TRBJ1-3, is DSGVTQTPKHLITATGQRVTLRCSPRSGDLSVYWYQQSLDQGLQFLIQYYNGEERAKGNILERFSAQQFPDLHSELNLSSLELGDSALYFCASSPGTGASSGNTIYFGEGSWLTVV.

The chain couples TRBV5-6 to TRBJ1-2, with TRBD1 matching 11 bases. V shed 4 bases, J shed 5 bases, and the junction held 7 bases outside the gene matches. Germline V gene data show CDR1 as SGHDT and CDR2 as YYEEEE. The CDR3 is 15 residues long. The CDR3 reads CASSPPGQGAYGYTF. The CDR3 nucleotides read TGTGCCAGCAGCCCCCCCGGACAGGGGGCATATGGCTACACCTTC.

The chain recombines TRBV27 with TRBJ1-2, with TRBD1 matching over 7 bases. The V segment lost 0 bases and the J segment 6 bases; nucleotides outside the gene matches: 7. The CDR3 has 15 amino acids. Germline CDR1 is MNHEY and CDR2 is SMNVEV (reference sequence). The CDR3 protein is CASSLSVRGRDGYTF. DNA of the CDR3: TGTGCCAGCAGTTTATCGGTGAGGGGGCGGGATGGCTACACCTTC.

This chain connects TRBV5-6 to TRBJ1-1, with D tentatively TRBD1 (6 bases). The CDR3 totals 17 residues. Deletions cut 6 bases from V and 3 bases from J, with 24 bases between. Germline lookup yields CDR1 SGHDT and CDR2 YYEEEE. The DNA for the CDR3 is TGTGCCAGCACCAACCTGTGGACAGTCCGAGAGGACACTGAAGCTTTCTTT. Translating it yields CASTNLWTVREDTEAFF.

The chain has TRBV7-9 and TRBJ2-3; 12 nucleotides match TRBD2. Germline V gives CDR1 SEHNR, CDR2 FQNEAQ (reference sequence). Trimming cost V 5 bases and J 6 bases; bases outside gene matches: 9. CDR3 length: 16 amino acids. The CDR3 nucleotides read TGTGCCAGCAGCCCACTAGCGGGGGGCCGTGCGGATACGCAGTATTTT. It codes for CASSPLAGGRADTQYF.

The chain joins TRBV19 to TRBJ2-7; TRBD1 matches 10 bases. This CDR3 has 14 amino acids. The trim removed 6 bases at V and 3 bases at J, leaving 5 bases unmatched. Germline V gene data show CDR1 as LNHDA and CDR2 as SQIVND (reference sequence). The CDR3 sequence: CASSQDRGLYEQYF. The CDR3 region has the DNA TGTGCCAGTAGCCAAGACAGGGGGCTCTACGAGCAGTACTTC.

The count of this clone is one. V and J are TRBV27 and TRBJ2-2; D gene ambiguous. Germline loops: CDR1 MNHEY, CDR2 SMNVEV (reference sequence). V lost 4 bases and J lost 1, with 10 bases in between. This CDR3 contains 15 residues. CDR3 in amino acids: CASSSWAQNTGELFF. The DNA of the CDR3 is TGTGCCAGCAGTTCGTGGGCACAGAACACCGGGGAGCTGTTTTTT.

The chain employs TRBV6-5 and TRBJ1-5, with 7 bases identical to TRBD1. The CDR3 has 14 amino acids. Germline values: CDR1 MNHEY, CDR2 SVGAGI. With 7 bases clipped from V and 3 bases from J, the junction kept 6 bases outside the gene matches. CDR3 sequence: CASIRDSSNQPQHF. The CDR3 DNA reads as TGTGCCAGCATCAGGGACAGCTCCAATCAGCCCCAGCATTTT.

In regard to this clone: This may be a read error, as it is one base from a much larger clone. This chain connects TRBV2 to TRBJ1-1; D gene unclear. Germline-derived CDR1 and CDR2 are SNHLY and FYNNEI. The ends were cut back, 4 bases at V and 0 bases at J, with 6 bases in the middle. This CDR3 comprises 13 residues. CDR3 amino acids: CASSVQMNTEAFF. CDR3 DNA sequence: TGTGCCAGCAGTGTGCAGATGAACACTGAAGCTTTCTTT. The full variable domain, its missing parts supplied by reference TRBV2 and TRBJ1-1, is EPEVTQTPSHQVTQMGQEVILRCVPISNHLYFYWYRQILGQKVEFLVSFYNNEISEKSEIFDDQFSVERPDGSNFTLKIRSTKLEDSAMYFCASSVQMNTEAFFGQGTRLTVV.

The V call is TRBV29-1, the J call TRBJ1-2; 7 bases agree with TRBD1. Germline CDR1 reads SQVTM; CDR2 reads ANQGSEA. The CDR3 spans 15 residues. J was trimmed by 8 bases and V by 4 bases; bases with no gene match: 16. The CDR3 sequence: CSVAPTGLQWEGYTF. The CDR3 nucleotides read TGCAGCGTTGCCCCGACAGGGTTACAATGGGAAGGCTACACCTTC.

This clone was observed a single time. J is TRBJ1-2 and V is TRBV30, with 7 bases identical to TRBD1. In germline, CDR1 is GTSNPN, CDR2 SVGIG (reference sequence). With 5 bases clipped from V and 0 bases from J, the junction kept 9 bases outside the gene matches. The CDR3 runs to 15 residues. In DNA, the CDR3 is TGTGCCTGGCGCCCAGGGGGTCTAGCTAACTATGGCTACACCTTC. This encodes CAWRPGGLANYGYTF.

This clone has just a few counts. Other DNA sequences in this sample translate to the same CDR3. CDR3 sequence reads: CASSQPDYGYTF. The CDR3 coding sequence is TGTGCCAGCAGCCAACCGGACTATGGCTACACCTTC. This rearrangement joins TRBV3-1 (or the pseudogene TRBV3-2) to TRBJ1-2; no firm D call. The CDR3 spans 12 residues. V was cut by 2 bases and J by 3 bases, with 4 bases left in between. Germline V gene sequence: CDR1 LGHDT, CDR2 YNNKEL (reference sequence).

The rearrangement uses TRBV27 and TRBJ1-5; tentative D call: TRBD1 (6 bases). V lost 8 bases, J lost 7 bases, and 21 bases lay in between. CDR1 and CDR2 (germline): MNHEY, SMNVEV (reference sequence). The length of the CDR3 is 15 residues. Here the CDR3 reads CASAGGRSLSQPQHF. Here the CDR3 DNA reads TGTGCCAGCGCCGGGGGGCGATCATTATCGCAGCCCCAGCATTTT.

The sample holds a few counts of this clone. The chain has TRBV6-5 and TRBJ1-2; D perhaps matches TRBD1 (6 bases). The CDR3 sequence is 14 residues long. Germline loops: CDR1 MNHEY, CDR2 SVGAGI. V lost 7 bases and J lost 6, with 18 bases in between. CDR3 DNA: TGTGCCAGCATGATACCCCGGGACAAAGATGGCTACACCTTC. This gives the protein CASMIPRDKDGYTF.

The table lists this clone with a count of one. V gene TRBV11-2 combines with J gene TRBJ1-1; D remains unclear. The germline V and J ends were trimmed by 2 bases and 3 bases, with 13 bases remaining between them. Germline lookup yields CDR1 SGHAT and CDR2 FQNNGV. The length of the CDR3 is 15 residues. The CDR3 loop reads CASSLTAATYTEAFF. The DNA of the CDR3 is TGTGCCAGCAGCTTAACCGCAGCGACGTACACTGAAGCTTTCTTT.

V is TRBV19 and J is TRBJ2-1; 9 bases agree with TRBD2. Germline V CDR1 and CDR2: LNHDA, SQIVND (reference sequence). The J segment lost 6 bases and the V segment lost 6 bases, leaving 9 bases of the junction unmatched. This CDR3 is built from 15 residues. CDR3 sequence reads: CASSHTGGGANEQFF. CDR3 coding DNA: TGTGCCAGTAGCCACACCGGCGGGGGGGCCAATGAGCAGTTCTTC.

This clone came up a few times. The chain joins TRBV5-1 to TRBJ2-1; 11 nucleotides line up with TRBD1. Germline CDR1 reads SGHRS; CDR2 reads YFSETQ. After removal of 2 bases from V and 6 bases from J, the junction contained 13 bases not matched to a gene. The CDR3 extends over 18 amino acids. CDR3 in amino acids: CASSFTSAGTGGVNEQFF. The CDR3 DNA is TGCGCCAGCAGCTTCACCTCCGCCGGGACAGGGGGGGTCAATGAGCAGTTCTTC.

This clone was observed a single time. V and J are TRBV7-2 and TRBJ1-5; tentative D call: TRBD1 (6 bases). V was trimmed by 5 bases and J by 6 bases, leaving 17 bases between them. Germline V gene sequence: CDR1 SGHTA, CDR2 FQGNSA. The CDR3 is made up of 15 amino acids. Here the CDR3 reads CASSPIGRGAQPQHF. CDR3 in DNA: TGTGCCAGCAGCCCCATTGGCAGGGGCGCTCAGCCCCAGCATTTT.

This chain connects TRBV6-2 or TRBV6-3 to TRBJ2-1, with 9 bases matching TRBD2. The germline V gene encodes CDR1 MNHEY and CDR2 SVGEGT. V lost 6 bases, J lost 8 bases, and 14 bases stayed unmatched. The CDR3 is 16 amino acids. CDR3 DNA: TGTGCCAGCAGCTGGGAAGCGGGGGGTTCTTCCGATGAGCAGTTCTTC. Protein: CASSWEAGGSSDEQFF.